The 9 T cell receptor beta chains below were found in one sample sequenced in a study of vaccination effects on CD4 cells after COVID-19. Viral peptide pools were used in the ViraFEST assay to expand antigen-specific CD4+ T cells, and sequencing came afterward. Having been cultured for roughly 10 days, the cells underwent CD4+ T cell isolation. The vaccine given was either BNT162b2 or mRNA-1273, in two doses. The repertoire was sequenced with immunoSEQ multiplex PCR; TCRdb's copy has only in-frame clones and lacks some. The sample contains 84,000 or so clones, 60% to 80% of which appear only once. For these receptors, no antigen is known. The sample consisted of CD4+ T cells from PBMCs cultured with HCoV-OC43 spike peptides, taken after COVID-19 vaccination. The subset here: HCoV-OC43 spike overlapping peptide pool stimulation. The receptor set was obtained from a human donor who received a COVID-19 vaccine.

This rearrangement joins TRBV5-1 to TRBJ2-7; TRBD1 matches at 8 bases. V lost 4 bases to trimming and J lost 2 bases; unmatched junction nucleotides: 5. This CDR3 contains 14 residues. Germline CDR1 and CDR2: SGHRS and YFSETQ. CDR3 protein: CASSPGTGTYEQYV. CDR3 nucleotides: TGCGCCAGCAGCCCCGGGACAGGAACCTACGAGCAGTACGTC.

This clone was found a few times. The rearrangement joins TRBV6-5 to TRBJ2-2, with TRBD1 identical over 8 bases. After removal of 6 bases from V and 10 bases from J, the junction contained 10 bases not matched to a gene. CDR3 size: 14 residues. Germline loops: CDR1 MNHEY, CDR2 SVGAGI. CDR3 loop: CASSKDRDRTELFF. CDR3 coding DNA: TGTGCCAGCAGCAAAGACCGGGACAGGACGGAGCTGTTTTTT.

The J gene is TRBJ1-2, the V gene TRBV11-1; D may be TRBD1 (6 bases). Trimming removed 1 base at V and 2 bases at J, with 8 bases between. CDR3 size: 14 residues. The germline V gene has CDR1 SGHAT and CDR2 FQDESV (reference sequence). The CDR3 region has the DNA TGTGCCAGCAGCTTAGAGGGGGGGAACTATGGCTACACCTTC. Translation gives CASSLEGGNYGYTF.

The chain joins TRBV18 to TRBJ2-3; D remains ambiguous. The V gene's germline CDR1 is KGHSH and CDR2 LQKENI. This CDR3 has 13 residues. V lost 1 base, J lost 1 base, and 3 bases lay in between. CDR3 in amino acids: CASSPRGTDTQYF. The CDR3 DNA reads as TGTGCCAGCTCACCACGTGGCACAGATACGCAGTATTTT.

V usage is TRBV21-1 and J usage is TRBJ2-7; the table gives TRBD2 as D, unverified against the DNA. TRBV21-1 is deemed a pseudogene. The CDR3 totals 12 residues. The CDR3 here is CASGGLFYEQYV. In DNA form, the CDR3 reads TGTGCCAGCGGGGGACTTTTCTACGAGCAGTACGTC.

The V call is TRBV19, the J call TRBJ2-1; TRBD2 agrees at 8 bases. CDR1 is LNHDA, CDR2 SQIVND, per germline (reference sequence). Trimming at V came to 5 bases and at J to 4 bases, leaving 10 bases not matched to a gene. This CDR3 is built from 16 residues. CDR3 in DNA: TGTGCCAGTAGTGCCGATAGCGGGGCTAGATACAATGAGCAGTTCTTC. Translating it yields CASSADSGARYNEQFF.

With respect to this clone: Different DNA sequences within this sample yield the same CDR3. The DNA for the CDR3 is TGTGCCAGCAGCTTAAGGCAGGGCGGGACTGAAGCTTTCTTT. Translating gives CASSLRQGGTEAFF. The gene calls are TRBV7-2 and TRBJ1-1; tentative D call: TRBD1 (5 bases). The germline V gene has CDR1 SGHTA and CDR2 FQGNSA. V lost 2 bases and J 5 bases, leaving 12 bases between the germline ends. CDR3 length: 14 residues.

The chain joins TRBV5-1 to TRBJ2-6, with D perhaps TRBD1 (5 bases). Trimming stripped 5 bases from V and 0 bases from J, with 18 bases between. CDR3 length equals 18 residues. In germline, CDR1 is SGHRS, CDR2 YFSETQ. The CDR3 sequence: CASSLISGISSGANVLTF. The CDR3 nucleotides read TGCGCCAGCAGTCTCATCTCAGGGATTAGCTCTGGGGCCAACGTCCTGACTTTC.

This clone was seen only a few times. The V call is TRBV5-4, the J call TRBJ2-2; 9 bases align to TRBD2. Germline CDR1 reads SGHNT; CDR2 reads YYREEE (reference sequence). The CDR3 is made up of 17 amino acids. V shed 4 bases, J shed 6 bases, and the junction held 13 bases outside the gene matches. CDR3: CASSPFLGGGGAGELFF. The DNA of the CDR3 is TGTGCCAGCAGCCCATTCTTAGGTGGCGGGGGGGCCGGGGAGCTGTTTTTT.